This entry concerns a single T cell receptor beta chain. Its matching antigen is unknown. This entry belongs to a study of cytomegalovirus exposure and HLA in healthy donors. The CDR3 is 14 amino acids. Study results and caveats: Most TCRs appeared rarely, but some public TCRs recurred in many donors. Later analysis demonstrated an association between a missense DCLRE1C variant and TCR beta V- and J-gene trimming. Within a later analysis, the majority of CMV-associated TCR beta chains appeared HLA-restricted.

Vbeta (60) and Jbeta (13) primers were used in the PCR. The authors' processing: Per a later analysis, the number of unique TCR beta chains was about 80 million, of which roughly 9.9 million were shared. Method: immunoSEQ multiplex PCR; TCRdb's copy keeps in-frame clones and lacks some. Clonal size and the V and J genes are those of that table, whereas D and trimming came from the DNA. This sample yields over 150,000 clones, of which around four fifths are seen a single time; about 12% belongs to the top ten. The sequence came from a woman aged 45-60 years in good health and CMV-seropositive. This sequence joins TRBV12-1 and TRBJ2-7; TRBD1, the table's D call, lacks a check against the DNA. TRBV12-1 is tagged as a pseudogene. The sequenced material came from PBMCs. CDR3 loop: CASSIWDSSYEQYF. In DNA form, the CDR3 reads TGTGCCAGCAGTATATGGGACAGCTCCTACGAGCAGTACTTC.